The 18 T cell receptor beta chains listed next were all sequenced from one sample in a study of CD8 T cells in ankylosing spondylitis. The study's findings and limits: A motif in TCR beta, a set of eight highly homologous variants, appeared characteristic of ankylosing spondylitis blood.

From the 5' RACE reads, TCRdb called clonotypes with MiXCR, one entry per CDR3 protein. The table records 250,000 to 350,000 distinct CDR3 sequences, 6.5% to 10% of them present only once. Their recognized antigens are unknown. The sequenced sample consisted of blood, either unsorted or a sorted T cell fraction (not recorded which). Receptors originate from a male donor with ankylosing spondylitis.

Ten or more counts support this clonotype. V is TRBV29-1 and J is TRBJ2-3, with D perhaps matching TRBD1 or TRBD2 (5 bases each). From germline, CDR1 is SQVTM and CDR2 ANQGSEA. The CDR3 extends over 13 amino acids. V shed 4 bases and J shed 4 bases, with 12 bases lying between them. The CDR3 nucleotides are TGCAGCGTTGCCCACAGGCGGGCAGATACGCAGTATTTT. This codes for CSVAHRRADTQYF.

In this sample, this clonotype turned up many times. The V call is TRBV11-2, the J call TRBJ2-3; 11 bases are shared with TRBD2. The CDR3 is 16 amino acids. The V segment lost 5 bases and the J segment 1 base; nucleotides outside the gene matches: 5. CDR1 and CDR2 from the germline V gene are SGHAT and FQNNGV. In DNA form, the CDR3 reads TGTGCCAGCAGCCGTAGCGGGAGGGTGGGCACAGATACGCAGTATTTT. Encoded protein: CASSRSGRVGTDTQYF.

V usage is TRBV5-6 and J usage is TRBJ2-5, with D perhaps TRBD1 or TRBD2 (5 bases each). The CDR3 spans 13 residues. CDR1 and CDR2 from the germline V gene are SGHDT and YYEEEE. The V and J ends lost 5 bases and 4 bases respectively, with 12 bases between them. The CDR3: CASRTGPGETQYF. The CDR3 DNA is TGTGCCAGCAGAACGGGACCGGGAGAGACCCAGTACTTC.

This clonotype showed up just a few times. The chain couples TRBV29-1 to TRBJ1-1; D ambiguous. The germline V gene has CDR1 SQVTM and CDR2 ANQGSEA. Between the trimmed V and J ends, which lost 0 bases and 5 bases, there was a span of 10 bases. The CDR3 runs to 13 residues. CDR3 in amino acids: CSVEETGGTEAFF. Here the CDR3 DNA reads TGCAGCGTTGAAGAAACCGGAGGAACTGAAGCTTTCTTT.

This clonotype was counted between two and nine times. V and J are TRBV5-6 and TRBJ2-1; D is perhaps TRBD1 (5 bases). Trimming left V 2 bases short and J 0 bases short, with 9 bases between. The CDR3 is 15 amino acids. Germline V gives CDR1 SGHDT, CDR2 YYEEEE. CDR3 sequence reads: CASSLQVSSYNEQFF. The CDR3 nucleotides read TGTGCCAGCAGCTTACAGGTGAGCTCCTACAATGAGCAGTTCTTC.

The V call is TRBV29-1, the J call TRBJ2-1, with 9 nucleotides matching TRBD1. CDR1 SQVTM and CDR2 ANQGSEA come from the germline V gene. The V and J ends lost 3 bases and 4 bases, in that order; junction bases with no gene match: 13. There are 17 residues in the CDR3. The DNA for the CDR3 is TGCAGCGTTGAGGGACCTACAGGGGGCGAGGGGTACAATGAGCAGTTCTTC. This sequence encodes CSVEGPTGGEGYNEQFF.

This clonotype was found a few times. The chain joins TRBV7-2 to TRBJ2-3, with 9 bases that match TRBD2. This CDR3 contains 17 residues. CDR1 is SGHTA, CDR2 FQGNSA, per germline. V shed 11 bases and J 3 bases; nucleotides not matched to a gene: 18. CDR3 amino acids: CAGSRGREGPRTDTQYF. The DNA for the CDR3 is TGTGCCGGCTCCCGGGGGCGGGAGGGCCCAAGGACAGATACGCAGTATTTT.

Ten or more counts support this clonotype. The chain combines TRBV12-3 or TRBV12-4 with TRBJ2-3; 7 nucleotides line up with TRBD1. This CDR3 is 14 amino acids long. The J segment lost 4 bases and the V segment lost 6 bases, leaving 7 bases of the junction unmatched. The CDR3 sequence: CASRKTGRADTQYF. CDR3 coding DNA: TGTGCCAGCAGGAAGACAGGGCGGGCAGATACGCAGTATTTT.

This rearrangement joins TRBV27 to TRBJ2-1, with TRBD2 matching over 7 bases. The CDR3 has 16 residues. The V segment lost 2 bases and the J segment 0 bases; nucleotides outside the gene matches: 4. Germline CDR1 MNHEY, CDR2 SMNVEV (reference sequence). Here the CDR3 reads CASSLDSSGSYNEQFF. Here the CDR3 DNA reads TGTGCCAGCAGTTTAGATTCTAGCGGCTCCTACAATGAGCAGTTCTTC.

The genes are TRBV2 and TRBJ1-5; D ambiguous. V lost 6 bases and J lost 8, with 23 bases in between. The V gene's germline CDR1 is SNHLY and CDR2 FYNNEI. This CDR3 region has 16 residues. CDR3 in DNA: TGTGCCAGCAGCAGAACTGGCGTGGCGTTCTGGGAGCCCCAGCATTTT. Translated: CASSRTGVAFWEPQHF.

The V and J genes are TRBV6-2 or TRBV6-3 and TRBJ2-7, with 8 bases lining up with TRBD2. The CDR3 consists of 16 residues. Trimming cost V 6 bases and J 2 bases; bases outside gene matches: 12. Germline CDR1 reads MNHEY; CDR2 reads SVGEGT. This CDR3 reads CASSPIREGFAYEQYF. CDR3 nucleotides: TGTGCCAGCAGCCCCATACGGGAGGGGTTTGCCTACGAGCAGTACTTC.

In its sample, this clonotype was seen many times. The chain couples TRBV5-1 to TRBJ1-1; TRBD1 matches at 8 bases. Germline V lookup: CDR1 SGHRS, CDR2 YFSETQ. V shed 5 bases and J 0 bases; nucleotides not matched to a gene: 12. The CDR3 is 17 residues long. The CDR3 nucleotides are TGCGCCAGCAGGGACGGACAGGGAAAACGGATGAACACTGAAGCTTTCTTT. Protein: CASRDGQGKRMNTEAFF.

This clonotype was seen only a few times. V usage is TRBV28 and J usage is TRBJ2-7; D is ambiguous. Germline V lookup: CDR1 MDHEN, CDR2 SYDVKM. The V end lost 6 bases, the J end lost 4 bases, and 13 bases lay between the germline ends. CDR3 size: 13 residues. CDR3 protein: CASSSGPIYEQYF. CDR3 sequence (DNA): TGTGCCAGCAGCAGTGGCCCGATTTACGAGCAGTACTTC.

This clonotype was detected a few times. The chain carries TRBV4-1 and TRBJ2-7; the D is unclear. Per germline, CDR1 MGHRA and CDR2 YSYEKL. The CDR3 consists of 13 residues. V gave up 3 bases and J gave up 3 bases, with 9 bases separating them. In DNA form, the CDR3 reads TGCGCCAGCAGCCATTTGGGCGACTACGAGCAGTACTTC. Its protein is CASSHLGDYEQYF.

The CDR3 DNA reads TGCGCCAGCAGCCTAGGGACAGTCAATGAAAAACTGTTTTTT. Amino acids: CASSLGTVNEKLFF. This chain connects TRBV4-3 to TRBJ1-4; TRBD1 aligns across 7 bases. V lost 4 bases, J lost 5 bases, and 4 bases stayed unmatched. The V gene's germline CDR1 is LGHNA and CDR2 YSLEER. The CDR3 is 14 residues long.

The rearrangement joins TRBV7-9 to TRBJ2-5, with D perhaps matching TRBD2 (6 bases). The germline V gene has CDR1 SEHNR and CDR2 FQNEAQ (reference sequence). The CDR3 is made up of 12 amino acids. V lost 3 bases and J 8 bases, leaving 10 bases between the germline ends. CDR3 residues: CASSFSGDTQYF. CDR3 coding DNA: TGTGCCAGCAGCTTTTCGGGAGACACCCAGTACTTC.

This clonotype was detected many times. The V call is TRBV5-1, the J call TRBJ2-7, with 9 nucleotides matching TRBD1. This CDR3 spans 14 amino acids. V gave up 4 bases and J gave up 2 bases; unmatched junction bases: 4. The V gene's germline CDR1 is SGHRS and CDR2 YFSETQ. The CDR3 reads CASSGDRATYEQYF. CDR3 nucleotides: TGCGCCAGCAGCGGGGACAGGGCGACCTACGAGCAGTACTTC.

This clonotype was counted many times. This chain links TRBV6-1 with TRBJ2-1; D is possibly TRBD1 (5 bases). V gave up 7 bases and J gave up 2 bases, with 12 bases separating them. Germline CDR1 and CDR2: MNHNS and SASEGT. The CDR3 spans 14 residues. The CDR3 region is CASNQGSPYNEQFF. The DNA for the CDR3 is TGTGCCAGCAACCAGGGTTCCCCCTACAATGAGCAGTTCTTC.